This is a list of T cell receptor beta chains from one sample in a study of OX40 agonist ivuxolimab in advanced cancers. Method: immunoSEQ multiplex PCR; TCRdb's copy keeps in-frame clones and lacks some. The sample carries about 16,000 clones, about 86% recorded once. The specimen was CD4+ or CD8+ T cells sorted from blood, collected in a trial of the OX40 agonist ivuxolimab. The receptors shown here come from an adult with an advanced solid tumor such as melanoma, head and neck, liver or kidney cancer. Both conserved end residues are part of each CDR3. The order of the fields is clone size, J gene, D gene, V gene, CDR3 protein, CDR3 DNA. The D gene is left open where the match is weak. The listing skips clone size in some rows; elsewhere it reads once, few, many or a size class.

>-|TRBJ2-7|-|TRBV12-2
CASRFVGLTNSYEQYF
TGTGCAAGTCGCTTCGTGGGACTAACGAACTCCTACGAGCAGTACTTC
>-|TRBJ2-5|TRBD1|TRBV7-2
CASSWDRGRETQYF
TGTGCCAGCAGCTGGGACAGGGGTAGAGAGACCCAGTACTTC
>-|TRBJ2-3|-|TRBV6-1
CASSDPGRLTDTQYF
TGTGCCAGCAGTGACCCGGGACGGCTCACAGATACGCAGTATTTT
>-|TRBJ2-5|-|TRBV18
CASSPQETQYF
TGTGCCAGCTCACCACAAGAGACCCAGTACTTC
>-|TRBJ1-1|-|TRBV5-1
CASSAGGMGNTEAFF
TGCGCCAGCAGTGCCGGGGGGATGGGGAACACTGAAGCTTTCTTT
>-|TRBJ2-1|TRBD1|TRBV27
CASSIPGTASYNEQFF
TGTGCCAGCAGTATCCCCGGGACAGCCTCCTACAATGAGCAGTTCTTC
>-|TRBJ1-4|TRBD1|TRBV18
CASSRGDSSTNEKLFF
TGTGCCAGCTCACGGGGGGACAGTTCAACTAATGAAAAACTGTTTTTT
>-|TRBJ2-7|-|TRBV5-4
CASSLGKVDYEQYF
TGTGCCAGCAGCTTGGGCAAGGTTGACTACGAGCAGTACTTC
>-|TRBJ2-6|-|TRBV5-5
CATALLVGANVLTF
TGTGCCACGGCCCTGTTGGTCGGGGCCAACGTCCTGACTTTC
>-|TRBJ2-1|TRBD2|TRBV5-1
CASSPGASGVGLQFF
TGCGCCAGCAGCCCTGGGGCTAGCGGGGTGGGGTTGCAGTTCTTC
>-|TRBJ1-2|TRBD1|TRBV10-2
CASSRGPNYGYTF
TGCGCCAGCTCAAGGGGGCCCAACTATGGCTACACCTTC
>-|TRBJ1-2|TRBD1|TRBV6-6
CASSHGTDYGYTF
TGTGCCAGCAGCCACGGGACAGACTATGGCTACACCTTC
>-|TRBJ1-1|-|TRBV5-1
CASSNRDNLPEAFF
TGCGCCAGCAGCAACAGGGACAATCTCCCTGAAGCTTTCTTT
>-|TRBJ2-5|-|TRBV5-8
CASSPPGPHRDQETQYF
TGTGCCAGCAGCCCCCCGGGGCCCCACAGGGATCAAGAGACCCAGTACTTC
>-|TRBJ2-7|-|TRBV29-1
CSAGDGTHEQYF
TGCAGCGCGGGTGACGGGACCCACGAGCAGTACTTC
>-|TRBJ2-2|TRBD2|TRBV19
CASSHKRDSLGELFF
TGTGCCAGTAGCCATAAGCGGGATTCGCTCGGGGAGCTGTTTTTT
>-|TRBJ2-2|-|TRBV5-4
CASSFSGFNTGELFF
TGTGCCAGCAGCTTCTCAGGGTTTAACACCGGGGAGCTGTTTTTT
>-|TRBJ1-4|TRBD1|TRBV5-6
CASSFQPWDSSKAYEKLFF
TGTGCCAGCAGCTTCCAACCCTGGGACAGCAGCAAAGCTTATGAAAAACTGTTTTTT
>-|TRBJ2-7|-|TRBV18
CASSPRRNPNDEQYF
TGTGCCAGCTCACCCAGACGGAACCCAAACGACGAGCAGTACTTC
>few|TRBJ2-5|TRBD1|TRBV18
CASSSGQGQFETQYF
TGTGCCAGCTCAAGTGGACAGGGCCAGTTCGAGACCCAGTACTTC
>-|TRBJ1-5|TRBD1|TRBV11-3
CASSSTRTGRNQPQHF
TGTGCCAGCAGCTCTACTAGGACAGGGAGGAATCAGCCCCAGCATTTT
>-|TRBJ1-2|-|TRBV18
CASSPTENLYGYTF
TGTGCCAGCTCACCTACAGAGAACCTCTATGGCTACACCTTC
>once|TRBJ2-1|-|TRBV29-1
CSVEHNEQFF
TGCAGCGTTGAACACAATGAGCAGTTCTTC
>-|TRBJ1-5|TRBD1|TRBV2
CASSERQGVNQPQHF
TGTGCCAGCAGTGAGAGACAGGGAGTCAATCAGCCCCAGCATTTT
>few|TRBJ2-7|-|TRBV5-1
CASSLGQGWYEQYF
TGCGCCAGCAGCTTGGGTCAGGGTTGGTACGAGCAGTACTTC
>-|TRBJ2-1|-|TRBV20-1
CSARGYNEQFF
TGCAGTGCTAGGGGATACAATGAGCAGTTCTTC
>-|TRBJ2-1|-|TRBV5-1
CASSFGGVNEQFF
TGCGCCAGCAGCTTTGGAGGGGTCAATGAGCAGTTCTTC
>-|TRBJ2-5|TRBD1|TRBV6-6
CASSYGQGVQYF
TGTGCCAGCAGTTACGGACAGGGGGTCCAGTACTTC
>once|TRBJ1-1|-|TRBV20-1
CSAREPRGAFF
TGCAGTGCTAGAGAACCCCGAGGAGCTTTCTTT
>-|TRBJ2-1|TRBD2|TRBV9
CASSYVGSGPKIYEQFF
TGTGCCAGCAGCTACGTTGGTAGCGGGCCCAAGATTTATGAGCAGTTCTTC
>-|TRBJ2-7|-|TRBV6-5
CASRGSSYEQYF
TGTGCCAGCAGGGGGTCCTCCTACGAGCAGTACTTC
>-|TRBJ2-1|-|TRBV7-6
CASSLATTNEQFF
TGTGCCAGCAGCTTAGCTACGACAAACGAGCAGTTCTTC
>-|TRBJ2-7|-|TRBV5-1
CASSPGTVSYEQYF
TGCGCCAGCAGCCCGGGGACGGTCTCCTACGAGCAGTACTTC
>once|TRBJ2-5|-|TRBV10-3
CAISDQRGHQETQYF
TGTGCCATCAGTGATCAACGGGGACACCAAGAGACCCAGTACTTC
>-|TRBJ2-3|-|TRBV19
CASSPRPVNTQYF
TGTGCCAGTAGTCCCCGGCCGGTGAATACGCAGTATTTT
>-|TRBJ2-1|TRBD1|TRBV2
CASQLDRGNNEQFF
TGTGCCAGCCAACTGGACAGGGGTAACAATGAGCAGTTCTTC
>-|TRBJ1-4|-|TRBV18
CASSPQEGATNEKLFF
TGTGCCAGCTCACCCCAGGAAGGGGCAACTAATGAAAAACTGTTTTTT
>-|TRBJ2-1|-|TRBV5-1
CASSLSVNNEQFF
TGCGCCAGCAGCTTGAGTGTAAACAATGAGCAGTTCTTC
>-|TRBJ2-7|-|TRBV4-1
CASSRLEFTYEQYF
TGCGCCAGCAGCCGCCTTGAGTTCACCTACGAGCAGTACTTC
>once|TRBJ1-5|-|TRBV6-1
CASSGGWQGQPQHF
TGTGCCAGCAGTGGGGGGTGGCAGGGGCAGCCCCAGCATTTT
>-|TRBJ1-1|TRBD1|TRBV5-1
CASSRGTGTGGGTEAFF
TGCGCCAGCAGCCGCGGGACAGGGACTGGGGGCGGCACTGAAGCTTTCTTT
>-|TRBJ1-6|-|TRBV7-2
CASSFWGVNSPLHF
TGTGCCAGCAGCTTTTGGGGGGTTAATTCACCCCTCCACTTT
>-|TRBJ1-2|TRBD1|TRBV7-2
CASSLHAGGHYGYTF
TGTGCCAGCAGCCTCCATGCAGGGGGTCACTATGGCTACACCTTC